This T cell receptor beta chain was identified during a study of PD-1 blockade in classical Hodgkin lymphoma. The V end lost 2 bases, the J end lost 6 bases, and 14 bases lay between the germline ends. Looked up from germline, CDR1 is MNHEY and CDR2 is SMNVEV (reference sequence). The CDR3 spans 15 residues. Noted time point: cycle 4 day 1 (C4D1), after less than 7 weeks of nivolumab. All patients experienced relapse after autologous stem cell transplantation, and brentuximab vedotin exposure was variable. After thawing, PBMCs were subjected to magnetic negative selection to isolate CD8+ T cells. Profiling relied on immunoSEQ multiplex PCR, and the TCRdb table lists in-frame clones only, not all of them. The table shows approximately 19,000 clones, with about 88% occurring only once.

This specimen consisted of CD8+ T cells from blood, obtained before the fourth cycle of nivolumab. The rearrangement links TRBV27 to TRBJ2-1; no definite D call. This clonotype was sampled from a human donor with classical Hodgkin lymphoma. In nucleotides, the CDR3 is TGTGCCAGCAGTTTAGGGCATCCAGCACGCAATGAGCAGTTCTTC. Protein sequence: CASSLGHPARNEQFF.